The 26 T cell receptor beta chains below come from one sample, sequenced in a study of T-cell memory formation after mild COVID-19. TCRdb ran MiXCR on the 5' RACE reads and lists one entry per CDR3 protein. Of 130,000 to 150,000 distinct CDR3 sequences listed, approximately 6% are singletons. Sequenced: PBMCs or a T cell subset sorted from them (not recorded which). These receptor sequences come from an adult woman who had mild COVID-19 (a few samples of this study predate the infection). Cell type and time point are not known.

The chain uses TRBV7-6 and TRBJ2-7; a weak D match, TRBD2 (6 bases). This CDR3 spans 13 amino acids. Germline V CDR1 and CDR2: SGHVS, FNYEAQ. The germline V and J ends were trimmed by 5 bases and 7 bases, with 15 bases remaining between them. CDR3 in DNA: TGTGCCAGCAGCCCCGCGGGGACGCGGGAGCAGTACTTC. Translating it yields CASSPAGTREQYF.

This clonotype was seen repeatedly, ten times or more. This chain links TRBV5-1 with TRBJ1-6, with D possibly matching TRBD1 (5 bases). From germline, CDR1 is SGHRS and CDR2 YFSETQ. This CDR3 region has 13 residues. Trimming removed 3 bases at V and 7 bases at J, with 8 bases between. The CDR3 DNA is TGCGCCAGCAGCTCGGACAACAATTCACCCCTCCACTTT. Residues: CASSSDNNSPLHF.

This clonotype showed up many times. This chain connects TRBV12-3 or TRBV12-4 to TRBJ2-3; unclear D gene. The CDR3 runs 16 residues. The V gene lost 2 bases and the J gene lost 2 bases, with 14 bases spanning the gap. CDR3 sequence: CASSLKNWFFTDTQYF. Here the CDR3 DNA reads TGTGCCAGCAGTTTAAAAAACTGGTTCTTCACAGATACGCAGTATTTT.

In this sample, this clonotype turned up many times. This chain uses TRBV7-6 with TRBJ2-7; TRBD1 or TRBD2 may be the D gene (5 bases each). This CDR3 is 14 amino acids long. V lost 1 base and J 6 bases, leaving 13 bases between the germline ends. Germline CDR1 reads SGHVS; CDR2 reads FNYEAQ. CDR3 in DNA: TGTGCCAGCAGCTTAGGTCCAGGGAGCCGCGAGCAGTACTTC. Translation: CASSLGPGSREQYF.

This clonotype has only a few counts. The chain couples TRBV24-1 to TRBJ2-3; D remains ambiguous. Looked up from germline, CDR1 is KGHDR and CDR2 is SFDVKD. The CDR3 consists of 15 residues. V lost 1 base to trimming and J lost 0 bases, with 7 bases between them. CDR3 nucleotide sequence: TGTGCCACCAGTGATTTATTGGACAGCACAGATACGCAGTATTTT. Translating gives CATSDLLDSTDTQYF.

This clonotype was found many times. This chain links TRBV12-3 or TRBV12-4 with TRBJ1-2; D uncertain. Trimming took 6 bases from V and 8 from J, leaving 16 bases between them. This CDR3 has 13 residues. The CDR3: CASSPDGRGGYTF. CDR3 DNA sequence: TGTGCCAGCAGCCCCGACGGTCGCGGCGGCTACACCTTC.

Only a few counts were recorded for this clonotype. The chain carries TRBV18 and TRBJ1-2; D unresolved. The V end was cut by 2 bases, the J end by 8 bases, with 9 bases between. Germline CDR1 and CDR2: KGHSH and LQKENI. The CDR3 is 12 residues long. For the CDR3, the DNA is TGTGCCAGCTCACCAGGCGGGTTAGGCTACACCTTC. It is translated as CASSPGGLGYTF.

Here the CDR3 DNA reads TGCAGTGCCCGAGAGGTAGGACAGGGAAGATGGGAGCAGTACTTC. Amino acid sequence: CSAREVGQGRWEQYF. The chain carries TRBV20-1 and TRBJ2-7; TRBD1 agrees at 8 bases. CDR1 is DFQATT, CDR2 SNEGSKA, per germline (reference sequence). This CDR3 contains 15 residues. The trim removed 6 bases at V and 7 bases at J, leaving 17 bases unmatched.

This clonotype was recorded many times. The rearrangement joins TRBV15 to TRBJ2-2, with 12 nucleotides matching TRBD2. Germline assignment: CDR1 LNHNV and CDR2 YYDKDF (reference sequence). V dropped 2 bases and J dropped 4; count of bases not matched to a gene: 11. The CDR3 spans 19 residues. The CDR3 DNA follows: TGTGCCACCAGCAGAACGAGACTAGCGGGGGCCCGCGTCACCGGGGAGCTGTTTTTT. It specifies CATSRTRLAGARVTGELFF.

The chain recombines TRBV3-1 with TRBJ1-3; D call uncertain. Germline CDR1 LGHDT, CDR2 YNNKEL (reference sequence). This CDR3 comprises 13 residues. The V end lost 4 bases, the J end lost 3 bases, and 7 bases lay between the germline ends. Written as DNA, the CDR3 is TGTGCCAGCAGCCTAGTCTTTGGAAACACCATATATTTT. It specifies CASSLVFGNTIYF.

This clonotype was seen many times. The genes are TRBV3-1 and TRBJ2-7; D is uncertain. This CDR3 contains 14 residues. Trimming took 0 bases from V and 8 from J, leaving 14 bases between them. Germline V gives CDR1 LGHDT, CDR2 YNNKEL (reference sequence). DNA for the CDR3: TGTGCCAGCAGCCAAGATTTCTTGGGCCAAAAGCAGTACTTC. The encoded protein is CASSQDFLGQKQYF.

This clonotype was seen at least ten times. This chain connects TRBV7-9 to TRBJ1-4, with D perhaps matching TRBD1 (5 bases). Germline assignment: CDR1 SEHNR and CDR2 FQNEAQ (reference sequence). V lost 1 base and J 7 bases, leaving 10 bases between the germline ends. The CDR3 is 14 amino acids. CDR3 sequence: CASSLGGVGEKLFF. DNA for the CDR3: TGTGCCAGCAGCTTAGGAGGGGTCGGTGAAAAACTGTTTTTT.

This clonotype was seen only a few times. The J gene is TRBJ1-2, the V gene TRBV4-1; perhaps TRBD1 as D (5 bases). The germline V gene encodes CDR1 MGHRA and CDR2 YSYEKL. CDR3 size: 15 residues. Trimming pared 4 bases from V and 4 bases from J, leaving 16 bases between. The CDR3 region is CASSPADNTFYGYTF. Here the CDR3 DNA reads TGCGCCAGCAGCCCCGCGGACAATACCTTCTATGGCTACACCTTC.

This chain uses TRBV28 with TRBJ2-1, with 9 bases identical to TRBD2. The CDR3 covers 16 residues. J gave up 5 bases and V 0 bases, and 5 bases lay outside the gene matches. CDR1 MDHEN and CDR2 SYDVKM come from the germline V gene. CDR3 DNA: TGTGCCAGCAGTTTATGGTCGGGACTAGCCAACAATGAGCAGTTCTTC. Amino acids: CASSLWSGLANNEQFF.

This clonotype appeared many times. V gene TRBV4-2 combines with J gene TRBJ1-3; 9 nucleotides agree with TRBD1. V was clipped by 4 bases and J by 3 bases; unmatched bases: 4. In germline, CDR1 is LGHNA, CDR2 YNFKEQ. The CDR3 spans 15 residues. This CDR3 reads CASSLPGQGGNTIYF. The CDR3, as DNA: TGTGCCAGCAGCCTGCCGGGACAGGGTGGAAACACCATATATTTT.

Ten or more counts support this clonotype. This chain joins TRBV12-3 or TRBV12-4 and TRBJ2-7; perhaps D is TRBD1 or TRBD2 (5 bases each). The CDR3 contains 14 residues. Trimming pared 1 base from V and 1 base from J, leaving 8 bases between. In DNA form, the CDR3 reads TGTGCCAGCAGTTTAGGAGGGGAGTCCTACGAGCAGTACTTC. Translated: CASSLGGESYEQYF.

This clonotype was seen a handful of times. The chain is built from TRBV12-3 or TRBV12-4 and TRBJ2-1; TRBD2 might be the D (5 bases). The CDR3 consists of 15 residues. Trimming cost V 3 bases and J 4 bases, with 13 bases left between them. DNA for the CDR3: TGTGCCAGCAGTTTGTCCGGGGTAGCTTACAATGAGCAGTTCTTC. It encodes CASSLSGVAYNEQFF.

The chain carries TRBV5-1 and TRBJ2-2; D unclear. Trimming pared 2 bases from V and 3 bases from J, leaving 11 bases between. The germline gives CDR1 SGHRS, CDR2 YFSETQ. The CDR3 loop spans 15 amino acids. CDR3 residues: CASSLSRVDTGELFF. The DNA for the CDR3 is TGCGCCAGCAGCTTAAGTAGGGTCGACACCGGGGAGCTGTTTTTT.

The rearrangement uses TRBV5-1 and TRBJ2-2; TRBD1 or TRBD2 may be the D gene (5 bases each). V lost 4 bases and J lost 6, with 16 bases in between. CDR1 is SGHRS, CDR2 YFSETQ, per germline. The CDR3 is 15 residues long. The CDR3 is CASSLGLEGSGELFF. The CDR3, as DNA: TGCGCCAGCAGCCTAGGACTCGAGGGGTCCGGGGAGCTGTTTTTT.

This clonotype was seen a few times. V is TRBV2 and J is TRBJ2-3; TRBD2 agrees at 8 bases. With 7 bases clipped from V and 2 bases from J, the junction kept 8 bases outside the gene matches. The germline CDR1 and CDR2 sequences are SNHLY and FYNNEI. This CDR3 comprises 15 residues. CDR3 amino acids: CASIGSGGVTDTQYF. DNA of the CDR3: TGTGCCAGCATCGGGAGCGGGGGAGTCACAGATACGCAGTATTTT.

V and J are TRBV5-1 and TRBJ1-1, with 7 bases that match TRBD1. J lost 5 bases, V lost 4 bases, and 11 bases had no gene match. The CDR3 is made up of 15 amino acids. The germline V gene has CDR1 SGHRS and CDR2 YFSETQ. The DNA for the CDR3 is TGCGCCAGCAGCAAACGACAGGGTTCGGGAACTGAAGCTTTCTTT. Translating it yields CASSKRQGSGTEAFF.

In this sample, this clonotype turned up a few times. The chain has TRBV9 and TRBJ2-6; 9 nucleotides match TRBD2. The length of the CDR3 is 19 residues. The V segment lost 7 bases and the J segment 0 bases; nucleotides outside the gene matches: 14. CDR1 is SGDLS and CDR2 is YYNGEE in the germline V gene. CDR3: CASGTGSGGPSSGANVLTF. Written as DNA, the CDR3 is TGTGCCAGCGGAACTGGTAGCGGGGGACCAAGCTCTGGGGCCAACGTCCTGACTTTC.

This clonotype was seen a handful of times. V is TRBV3-1 and J is TRBJ1-1; tentatively, D is TRBD1 (5 bases). Germline V gives CDR1 LGHDT, CDR2 YNNKEL (reference sequence). CDR3 length: 13 amino acids. Trimming shortened V by 1 base and J by 4 bases, and 7 bases separated the two germline ends. CDR3 nucleotide sequence: TGTGCCAGCAGCCAAGTGGGGGGCACTGAAGCTTTCTTT. Protein: CASSQVGGTEAFF.

This clonotype has a handful of counts. The chain couples TRBV7-2 to TRBJ2-1; 9 nucleotides align to TRBD1. The CDR3 has 14 residues. After removal of 5 bases from V and 7 bases from J, the junction contained 6 bases not matched to a gene. CDR1 is SGHTA and CDR2 is FQGNSA in the germline V gene. This CDR3 is CASSRTGDGNEQFF. The CDR3 nucleotides read TGTGCCAGCAGCCGGACAGGGGACGGTAATGAGCAGTTCTTC.

The chain has TRBV5-1 and TRBJ2-2; the match to TRBD1 covers 7 bases. In germline, CDR1 is SGHRS, CDR2 YFSETQ. With 5 bases clipped from V and 5 bases from J, the junction kept 3 bases outside the gene matches. This CDR3 has 13 residues. The CDR3 DNA sequence: TGCGCCAGCAGTGAGGGGGCGACCGGGGAGCTGTTTTTT. It is translated as CASSEGATGELFF.

This clonotype was observed a few times. The chain employs TRBV2 and TRBJ2-3; D is uncertain. The CDR3 loop spans 14 amino acids. Germline V gene data show CDR1 as SNHLY and CDR2 as FYNNEI. V lost 0 bases and J lost 2, with 6 bases in between. CDR3 amino acids: CASSEALATDTQYF. For the CDR3, the DNA is TGTGCCAGCAGTGAAGCTCTTGCCACAGATACGCAGTATTTT.